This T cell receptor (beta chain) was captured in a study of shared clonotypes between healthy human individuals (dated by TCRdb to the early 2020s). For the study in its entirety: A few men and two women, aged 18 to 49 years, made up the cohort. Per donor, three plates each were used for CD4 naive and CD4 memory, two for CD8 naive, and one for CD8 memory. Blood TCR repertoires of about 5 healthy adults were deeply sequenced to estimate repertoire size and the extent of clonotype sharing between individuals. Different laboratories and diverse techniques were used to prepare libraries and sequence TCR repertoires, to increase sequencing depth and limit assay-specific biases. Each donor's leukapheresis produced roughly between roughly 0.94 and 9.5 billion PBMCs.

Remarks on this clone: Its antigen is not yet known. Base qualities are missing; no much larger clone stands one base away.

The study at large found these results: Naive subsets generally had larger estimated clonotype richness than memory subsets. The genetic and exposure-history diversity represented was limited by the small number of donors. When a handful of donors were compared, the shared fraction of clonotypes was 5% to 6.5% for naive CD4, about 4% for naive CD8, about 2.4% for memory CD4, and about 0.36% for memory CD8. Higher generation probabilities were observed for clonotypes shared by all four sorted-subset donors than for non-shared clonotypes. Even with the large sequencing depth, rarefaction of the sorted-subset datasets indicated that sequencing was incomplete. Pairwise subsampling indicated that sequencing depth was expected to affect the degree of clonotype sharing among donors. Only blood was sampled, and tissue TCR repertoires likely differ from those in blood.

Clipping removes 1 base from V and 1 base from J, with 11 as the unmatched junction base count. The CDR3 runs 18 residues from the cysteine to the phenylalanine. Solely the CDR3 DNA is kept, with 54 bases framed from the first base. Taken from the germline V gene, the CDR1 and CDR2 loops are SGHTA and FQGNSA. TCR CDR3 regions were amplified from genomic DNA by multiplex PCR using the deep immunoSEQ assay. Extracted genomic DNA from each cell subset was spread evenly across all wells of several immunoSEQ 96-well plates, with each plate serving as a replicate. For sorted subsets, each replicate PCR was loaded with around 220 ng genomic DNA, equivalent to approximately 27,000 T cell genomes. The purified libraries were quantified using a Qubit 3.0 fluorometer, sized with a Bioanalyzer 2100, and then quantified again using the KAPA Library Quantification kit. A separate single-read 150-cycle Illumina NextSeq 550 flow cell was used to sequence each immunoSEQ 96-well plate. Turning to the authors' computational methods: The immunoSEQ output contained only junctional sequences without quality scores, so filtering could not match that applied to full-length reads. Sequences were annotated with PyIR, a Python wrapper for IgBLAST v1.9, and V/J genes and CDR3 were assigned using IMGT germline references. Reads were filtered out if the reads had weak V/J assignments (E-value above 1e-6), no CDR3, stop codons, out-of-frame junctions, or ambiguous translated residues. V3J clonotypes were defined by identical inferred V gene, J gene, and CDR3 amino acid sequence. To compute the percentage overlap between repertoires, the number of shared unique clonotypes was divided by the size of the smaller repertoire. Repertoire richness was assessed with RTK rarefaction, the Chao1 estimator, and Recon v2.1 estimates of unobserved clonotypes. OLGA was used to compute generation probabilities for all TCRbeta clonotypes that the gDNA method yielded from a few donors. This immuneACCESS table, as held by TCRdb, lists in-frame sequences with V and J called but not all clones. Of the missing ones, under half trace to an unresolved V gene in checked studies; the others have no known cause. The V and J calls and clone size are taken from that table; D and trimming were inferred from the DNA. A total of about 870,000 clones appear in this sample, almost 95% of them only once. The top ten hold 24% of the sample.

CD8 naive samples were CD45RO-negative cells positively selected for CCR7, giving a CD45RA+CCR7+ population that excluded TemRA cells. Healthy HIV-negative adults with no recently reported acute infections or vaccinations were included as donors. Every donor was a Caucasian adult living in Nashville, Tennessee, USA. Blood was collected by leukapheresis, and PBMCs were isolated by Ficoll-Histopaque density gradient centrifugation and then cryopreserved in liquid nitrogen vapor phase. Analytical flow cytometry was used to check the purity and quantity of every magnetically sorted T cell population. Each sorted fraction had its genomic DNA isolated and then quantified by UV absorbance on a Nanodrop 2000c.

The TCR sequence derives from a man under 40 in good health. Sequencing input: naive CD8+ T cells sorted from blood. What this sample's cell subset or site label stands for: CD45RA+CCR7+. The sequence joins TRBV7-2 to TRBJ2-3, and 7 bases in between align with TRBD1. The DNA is TGTGCCAGCAGCTTAGTAGGGGGCCACGGGCTGGGCACAGATACGCAGTATTTT. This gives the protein CASSLVGGHGLGTDTQYF.